The 21 T cell receptor beta chains presented below share a single source sample, sequenced in a study of shared clonotypes between healthy human individuals. Repertoires were generated with immunoSEQ multiplex PCR, while TCRdb's copy carries only in-frame clones and drops some. The sample lists about 820,000 clones, more than 85% seen once, with 24% in the top ten. Naivety among CD8 cells was defined by CD45RO negativity and positive CCR7 selection, thereby excluding terminally differentiated effector memory CD45RA+ cells. The source material was naive CD8+ T cells sorted from blood. The receptors were sampled from a man younger than 45 in good health.

On this clone: Other DNA sequences of this sample code for an identical CDR3. The chain is built from TRBV5-4 and TRBJ2-7; 9 bases are a match to TRBD2. The CDR3 covers 15 residues. The V gene's germline CDR1 is SGHNT and CDR2 YYREEE (reference sequence). Losses at the gene ends were 10 bases for V and 2 bases for J; bases not matched to a gene: 13. The CDR3, as DNA: TGTGCCTTTGGTCTGGGTGGCGGGAGGGCCTACGAGCAGTACTTC. It codes for CAFGLGGGRAYEQYF.

The rearrangement links TRBV19 to TRBJ1-1; 10 nucleotides align to TRBD1. Germline CDR1 LNHDA, CDR2 SQIVND (reference sequence). The trim removed 0 bases at V and 3 bases at J, leaving 4 bases unmatched. The CDR3 runs to 16 residues. CDR3 DNA sequence: TGTGCCAGTAGTATAGAGGGACAGGGGACGGACACTGAAGCTTTCTTT. It is translated as CASSIEGQGTDTEAFF. The variable domain in full, with the rest retrieved from reference TRBV19 and TRBJ1-1, is DGGITQSPKYLFRKEGQNVTLSCEQNLNHDAMYWYRQDPGQGLRLIYYSQIVNDFQKGDIAEGYSVSREKKESFPLTVTSAQKNPTAFYLCASSIEGQGTDTEAFFGQGTRLTVV.

V and J are TRBV11-2 and TRBJ2-3, with TRBD2 matching over 7 bases. Germline trimming cut 1 base from V and 2 bases from J; bases unmatched to any gene: 3. The CDR3 length is 15 residues. Germline V CDR1 and CDR2: SGHAT, FQNNGV. In nucleotides, the CDR3 is TGTGCCAGCAGCTTAGTTCTAGCGGTCACAGATACGCAGTATTTT. This encodes CASSLVLAVTDTQYF.

The J gene is TRBJ2-3, the V gene TRBV5-1; 8 bases are shared with TRBD2. Germline V CDR1 and CDR2: SGHRS, YFSETQ. CDR3 length: 17 residues. With 4 bases clipped from V and 0 bases from J, the junction kept 10 bases outside the gene matches. In DNA, the CDR3 is TGCGCCAGCAGCAAGAGCGGGAGAATAGATAGCACAGATACGCAGTATTTT. Translated: CASSKSGRIDSTDTQYF.

This clone was seen ten or more times. The chain carries TRBV10-2 and TRBJ2-2; 12 bases line up with TRBD2. CDR1 and CDR2 from the germline V gene are WSHSY and SAAADI. The CDR3 is 17 amino acids. V was clipped by 4 bases and J by 4 bases; unmatched bases: 7. As DNA, the CDR3 is TGCGCCAGCAGTGGTCTAGCGGGAGGGCCGACCACCGGGGAGCTGTTTTTT. Residues: CASSGLAGGPTTGELFF.

With regard to this clone: Germline is not matched at one junction end, which may reflect a read error. CDR3 region: CSVVRQGSSEQYF. The DNA for the CDR3 is TGCAGCGTTGTCCGACAGGGGTCCTCCGAGCAGTACTTC. J is TRBJ2-7 and V is TRBV29-1, with TRBD1 matching over 8 bases. The V gene's germline CDR1 is SQVTM and CDR2 ANQGSEA. The CDR3 consists of 13 residues.

This chain links TRBV2 with TRBJ2-7, with 9 bases fitting TRBD1. V dropped 8 bases and J dropped 1; count of bases not matched to a gene: 6. The CDR3 contains 14 residues. The V gene's germline CDR1 is SNHLY and CDR2 FYNNEI. CDR3 residues: CASLTGQGSYEQYF. Here the CDR3 DNA reads TGTGCCAGCCTAACGGGACAGGGATCCTACGAGCAGTACTTC.

This clone was counted once. This chain uses TRBV7-8 with TRBJ2-7, with 10 bases that match TRBD2. CDR1 SGHVS and CDR2 FQNEAQ come from the germline V gene. V gave up 1 base and J gave up 3 bases; unmatched junction bases: 3. The CDR3 has 15 residues. The CDR3 is CASSLGLAGGYEQYF. The CDR3 DNA is TGTGCCAGCAGCTTAGGACTAGCGGGCGGCTACGAGCAGTACTTC.

This chain connects TRBV2 to TRBJ2-1, with 11 bases matching TRBD2. The CDR3 contains 16 residues. Germline CDR1 and CDR2: SNHLY and FYNNEI. V shed 6 bases, J shed 4 bases, and the junction held 8 bases outside the gene matches. The CDR3 region is CASRTAGTSGYNEQFF. In DNA form, the CDR3 reads TGTGCCAGCAGGACGGCCGGGACTAGCGGTTACAATGAGCAGTTCTTC. The entire variable domain, with the rest obtained from reference TRBV2 and TRBJ2-1, is as follows: EPEVTQTPSHQVTQMGQEVILRCVPISNHLYFYWYRQILGQKVEFLVSFYNNEISEKSEIFDDQFSVERPDGSNFTLKIRSTKLEDSAMYFCASRTAGTSGYNEQFFGPGTRLTVL.

This chain uses TRBV7-9 with TRBJ2-7; 7 positions match TRBD1. After removal of 5 bases from V and 7 bases from J, the junction contained 17 bases not matched to a gene. The CDR3 runs to 16 residues. Germline lookup yields CDR1 SEHNR and CDR2 FQNEAQ (reference sequence). CDR3: CASSPAAGTARTEQYF. The CDR3 DNA is TGTGCCAGCAGCCCGGCCGCCGGGACAGCGAGGACTGAGCAGTACTTC.

J is TRBJ2-7 and V is TRBV28, with 11 bases lining up with TRBD2. The CDR3 loop spans 14 amino acids. Germline-derived CDR1 and CDR2 are MDHEN and SYDVKM. After removal of 5 bases from V and 2 bases from J, the junction contained 2 bases not matched to a gene. The CDR3 DNA reads TGTGCCAGCAGTGGGACTAGCGGTCCCTACGAGCAGTACTTC. Its protein product is CASSGTSGPYEQYF. Full variable domain (rest looked up from reference TRBV28 and TRBJ2-7): DVKVTQSSRYLVKRTGEKVFLECVQDMDHENMFWYRQDPGLGLRLIYFSYDVKMKEKGDIPEGYSVSREKKERFSLILESASTNQTSMYLCASSGTSGPYEQYFGPGTRLTVT.

The genes are TRBV21-1 and TRBJ2-1; TRBD2, as called in the table, went unchecked against the DNA. TRBV21-1 corresponds to a pseudogene. The CDR3 contains 13 residues. The CDR3 DNA reads as TGTGCCAGCAGCAAAGTGGGGGGCAATGAGCAGTTCTTC. Its protein product is CASSKVGGNEQFF.

The chain links TRBV27 to TRBJ2-7; the match to TRBD2 covers 10 bases. The trim removed 3 bases at V and 7 bases at J, leaving 6 bases unmatched. Germline CDR1 MNHEY, CDR2 SMNVEV (reference sequence). The CDR3 runs to 14 residues. CDR3 nucleotides: TGTGCCAGCAGTTTCGCTAGCGGGAGTAAAGAGCAGTACTTC. It codes for CASSFASGSKEQYF.

The V and J genes are TRBV28 and TRBJ2-3, with a tentative D call TRBD1 (6 bases). Trimming removed 4 bases at V and 0 bases at J, with 14 bases between. Germline assignment: CDR1 MDHEN and CDR2 SYDVKM. This CDR3 contains 16 residues. CDR3 in amino acids: CASSYGQGWSTDTQYF. CDR3 in DNA: TGTGCCAGCAGTTACGGTCAGGGGTGGAGCACAGATACGCAGTATTTT.

The V call is TRBV18, the J call TRBJ2-7, with D perhaps matching TRBD2 (6 bases). The CDR3 contains 13 residues. Germline CDR1 reads KGHSH; CDR2 reads LQKENI. The germline V and J ends were trimmed by 0 bases and 6 bases, with 9 bases remaining between them. In DNA, the CDR3 is TGTGCCAGCTCACCACCCGGGGGTAGCGAGCAGTACTTC. Translated: CASSPPGGSEQYF. Drawing the rest from reference TRBV18 and TRBJ2-7, the complete variable domain is NAGVMQNPRHLVRRRGQEARLRCSPMKGHSHVYWYRQLPEEGLKFMVYLQKENIIDESGMPKERFSAEFPKEGPSILRIQQVVRGDSAAYFCASSPPGGSEQYFGPGTRLTVT.

This clone was found once. For the CDR3, the DNA is TGTGCCACCGCGAGATTAGGTGGAGATACGCAGTATTTT. As protein: CATARLGGDTQYF. The J gene is TRBJ2-3, the V gene TRBV19; D is unresolved. This CDR3 has 13 residues. Germline CDR1 and CDR2: LNHDA and SQIVND (reference sequence). Trimming took 10 bases from V and 5 from J, leaving 16 bases between them.

This clone was recorded once. V gene TRBV7-9 combines with J gene TRBJ1-1; D is ambiguous. CDR1 is SEHNR, CDR2 FQNEAQ, per germline (reference sequence). Between the trimmed V and J ends, which lost 6 bases and 8 bases, there was a span of 10 bases. The CDR3 has 11 amino acids. In DNA, the CDR3 is TGTGCCAGCAGTCTTGGGGAAGAAGCTTTCTTT. This gives the protein CASSLGEEAFF.

This clone showed up just a few times. The chain carries TRBV2 and TRBJ2-7, with 9 nucleotides matching TRBD1. Germline-derived CDR1 and CDR2 are SNHLY and FYNNEI. The CDR3 covers 15 residues. V lost 6 bases to trimming and J lost 3 bases; unmatched junction nucleotides: 9. The CDR3, as DNA: TGTGCCAGCAGAGGCGGGACAGGGCCACGCTACGAGCAGTACTTC. It translates to CASRGGTGPRYEQYF. Using reference TRBV2 and TRBJ2-7 for the parts outside the CDR3, the full variable domain is EPEVTQTPSHQVTQMGQEVILRCVPISNHLYFYWYRQILGQKVEFLVSFYNNEISEKSEIFDDQFSVERPDGSNFTLKIRSTKLEDSAMYFCASRGGTGPRYEQYFGPGTRLTVT.

The chain employs TRBV4-1 and TRBJ2-7; 11 bases are a match to TRBD2. This CDR3 is 14 amino acids long. Looked up from germline, CDR1 is MGHRA and CDR2 is YSYEKL. After removal of 1 base from V and 6 bases from J, the junction contained 2 bases not matched to a gene. The chain's CDR3 is CASSQVGLAGEQYF. CDR3 nucleotide sequence: TGCGCCAGCAGCCAAGTCGGACTAGCGGGCGAGCAGTACTTC.

The chain recombines TRBV9 with TRBJ2-1; 10 positions match TRBD2. V was clipped by 4 bases and J by 9 bases; unmatched bases: 10. Looked up from germline, CDR1 is SGDLS and CDR2 is YYNGEE. This CDR3 has 15 residues. DNA of the CDR3: TGTGCCAGCAGCTTCTACGCTAGCGGGAGCCGTGAGCAGTTCTTC. It is translated as CASSFYASGSREQFF.

About this clone: This specimen includes other DNA sequences encoding the same CDR3. The gene calls are TRBV5-1 and TRBJ2-3; D is undetermined. This CDR3 spans 13 amino acids. V gave up 0 bases and J gave up 2 bases, with 4 bases separating them. CDR1 and CDR2 from the germline V gene are SGHRS and YFSETQ. The CDR3 DNA reads TGCGCCAGCAGCTTGGACATCACAGATACGCAGTATTTT. Encoded protein: CASSLDITDTQYF.